This is a list of T cell receptor beta chains from one sample in a study of T cells in Graves' hyperthyroidism and ophthalmopathy. From the multiplex PCR reads, TCRdb called clonotypes with MiXCR, one entry per CDR3 protein. The table records over 500,000 distinct CDR3 sequences, about 16% of them present only once. The sequenced sample was blood. These receptor sequences come from a woman aged 25 to 45 with Graves' ophthalmopathy. Each CDR3 is given without its conserved first and last residue.

V gene: TRBV28; J gene: TRBJ2-7; CDR3 protein: ASSFYDEQY
V gene: TRBV7-9; J gene: TRBJ2-7; CDR3 protein: ASSLSRDRGTYEQY
V gene: TRBV12-3/TRBV12-4; J gene: TRBJ2-1; CDR3 protein: ASRPGTSNSEQF
V gene: TRBV28; J gene: TRBJ2-2; CDR3 protein: ASSLPTTSGLNTGELF
V gene: TRBV18; J gene: TRBJ1-4; CDR3 protein: ASSPRQGQGEKLF
V gene: TRBV15; J gene: TRBJ2-7; CDR3 protein: ATSRDRGPPYEQY
V gene: TRBV7-2; J gene: TRBJ2-7; CDR3 protein: ASRPLGGLIHEQY
V gene: TRBV7-2; J gene: TRBJ2-2; CDR3 protein: ASSSQGTGELF
V gene: TRBV6-2/TRBV6-3; J gene: TRBJ2-1; CDR3 protein: ASSTTGAYNEQF
V gene: TRBV19; J gene: TRBJ2-1; CDR3 protein: ASSIEWDRYNEQF
V gene: TRBV10-1; J gene: TRBJ2-3; CDR3 protein: ASSGPGVTDTQY
V gene: TRBV3-1; J gene: TRBJ2-1; CDR3 protein: ASSQGEGTQQF
V gene: TRBV9; J gene: TRBJ1-1; CDR3 protein: ASSVGAQGGAGSQNTEAF
V gene: TRBV12-3/TRBV12-4; J gene: TRBJ2-5; CDR3 protein: ASMFQGLGETQY
V gene: TRBV19; J gene: TRBJ2-2; CDR3 protein: ASSIDQRNTGELF
V gene: TRBV20-1; J gene: TRBJ2-1; CDR3 protein: STLAGPNEQF
V gene: TRBV6-1; J gene: TRBJ2-7; CDR3 protein: ASSQGGGGGPYEQY
V gene: TRBV7-2; J gene: TRBJ1-5; CDR3 protein: ASSSNAGGAQH
V gene: TRBV5-4; J gene: TRBJ2-1; CDR3 protein: ASSSRVSQSSCNEQF
V gene: TRBV12-3/TRBV12-4; J gene: TRBJ2-3; CDR3 protein: ASSLLGRDTQY
V gene: TRBV5-1; J gene: TRBJ2-5; CDR3 protein: ASRLEGSDGETQY
V gene: TRBV3-1; J gene: TRBJ2-7; CDR3 protein: ASRPQGFGYEQY
V gene: TRBV14; J gene: TRBJ2-5; CDR3 protein: ASSLWTSAQETQY
V gene: TRBV7-3; J gene: TRBJ2-4; CDR3 protein: ASSRPGASDKNIQY
V gene: TRBV20-1; J gene: TRBJ2-7; CDR3 protein: SAREAFEQY
V gene: TRBV20-1; J gene: TRBJ2-3; CDR3 protein: SARSTSGRAVTDTQY
V gene: TRBV5-1; J gene: TRBJ2-1; CDR3 protein: ASSLAIPVGNEQF
V gene: TRBV28; J gene: TRBJ2-1; CDR3 protein: ASADHEQF
V gene: TRBV28; J gene: TRBJ1-5; CDR3 protein: ASRRDSSPAQPQH
V gene: TRBV20-1; J gene: TRBJ2-7; CDR3 protein: SANPPLDGTIREQY
V gene: TRBV29-1; J gene: TRBJ1-2; CDR3 protein: SVARTGGFGYT
V gene: TRBV3-1; J gene: TRBJ2-5; CDR3 protein: ASRQVVNQETQY